This TCR beta chain was identified in a study of shared clonotypes between healthy human individuals. Remarks on this clone: The target antigen is unknown.

The table came from immunoSEQ multiplex PCR; TCRdb's copy has only in-frame clones and leaves some out. The repertoire consists of more than 1.2 million clones, with around 98.5% occurring once and the leading ten covering roughly 0.35%. V lost 4 bases and J 0 bases, leaving 13 bases between the germline ends. This CDR3 has 16 amino acids. The V gene's germline CDR1 is SGHRS and CDR2 YFSETQ. Study conclusions and caveats: Naive subsets generally had larger estimated richness than memory subsets.

The chain joins TRBV5-1 to TRBJ1-4, with D hard to call. The sequenced sample was naive CD4+ T cells sorted from blood. Subset noted: CD45RA+ positively selected. The sequence derives from a man aged 25-40 years in good health. Here the CDR3 DNA reads TGCGCCAGCAGCCAAACGTCAGTCGCAACTAATGAAAAACTGTTTTTT. Translated: CASSQTSVATNEKLFF.